These 27 T cell receptor beta chains were all obtained from the same sample, sequenced in a study of CXCR3-negative and CXCR3-positive naive CD8 T cells. Study-wide points: The TRB CDR3s that CXCR3-positive naive cells carried were more hydrophobic than those of CXCR3-negative naive cells.

Preparation of TRB cDNA libraries relied on 5' RACE carrying UMI labels. TCRdb reprocessed the 5' RACE reads and stores each CDR3 protein as one record, lacking DNA. This repertoire includes some 60,000 distinct CDR3 sequences. Their recognized antigens are unknown. The sample consisted of naive CXCR3+ CD8+ T cells from blood. The subset: CD45RO-CCR7+CD27+CD95- naive CD8+ T cells expressing CXCR3 (TNR3+). The receptors derive from a human donor in good health. Some clones in this sample may be carry-over from other donors' samples.

The chain uses TRBV25-1 and TRBJ1-2. The germline V gene has CDR1 MGHDK and CDR2 SYGVNS. CDR3 length equals 13 residues. CDR3 in amino acids: CASSDSELKGYTF.

CDR3 region: CASSILDSTYEQYF. The chain carries TRBV27 and TRBJ2-7; TCRdb calls TRBD2, which cannot be checked without DNA. This CDR3 is built from 14 residues. CDR1 is MNHEY and CDR2 is SMNVEV in the germline V gene (reference sequence).

The chain carries TRBV7-9 and TRBJ2-1; as DNA is missing, the TRBD1 call by TCRdb cannot be tested. The germline CDR1 and CDR2 sequences are SEHNR and FQNEAQ (reference sequence). This CDR3 comprises 11 residues. CDR3 loop: CASSGRGEQFF. The variable domain in full, completed from reference TRBV7-9 and TRBJ2-1, reads DTGVSQNPRHKITKRGQNVTFRCDPISEHNRLYWYRQTLGQGPEFLTYFQNEAQLEKSRLLSDRFSAERPKGSFSTLEIQRTEQGDSAMYLCASSGRGEQFFGPGTRLTVL.

CDR3 residues: CASSFSGGASYEQYF. J is TRBJ2-7 and V is TRBV11-3; lacking DNA, the TRBD2 call made by TCRdb goes unchecked. The CDR3 length is 15 residues. From germline, CDR1 is SGHNT and CDR2 YENEEA.

This chain links TRBV20-1 with TRBJ1-1; TCRdb designates TRBD1, a call that cannot be tested without DNA. The CDR3 loop spans 13 amino acids. Germline CDR1 DFQATT, CDR2 SNEGSKA (reference sequence). This CDR3 reads CSANTGLNTEAFF.

V is TRBV29-1 and J is TRBJ2-7; the TCRdb call, TRBD2, lacks DNA for checking. The CDR3 extends over 14 amino acids. Looked up from germline, CDR1 is SQVTM and CDR2 is ANQGSEA. CDR3 loop: CSVEDTSETFEQYF.

J is TRBJ1-4 and V is TRBV20-1. The CDR3 has 13 amino acids. Germline assignment: CDR1 DFQATT and CDR2 SNEGSKA (reference sequence). The CDR3 spells CSARAGSNEKLFF.

The chain employs TRBV29-1 and TRBJ2-1; the TCRdb D gene call, TRBD1, has no DNA to confirm it. CDR1 is SQVTM and CDR2 is ANQGSEA in the germline V gene. The CDR3 has 11 residues. The CDR3 here is CKGVNYNEQFF.

The rearrangement links TRBV11-2 to TRBJ2-7; TCRdb reports TRBD1, a call that lacks DNA to check it against. Germline loops: CDR1 SGHAT, CDR2 FQNNGV. This CDR3 has 16 residues. CDR3 residues: CASSLAPGQGVYEQYF.

This chain uses TRBV29-1 with TRBJ2-2. The CDR3 is 14 residues long. The germline CDR1 and CDR2 sequences are SQVTM and ANQGSEA. The CDR3 is CSVVVGSDTGELFF.

This chain joins TRBV29-1 and TRBJ2-7; TCRdb lists TRBD1, though no DNA is available to test this call. Germline V lookup: CDR1 SQVTM, CDR2 ANQGSEA. The CDR3 is made up of 11 amino acids. The chain's CDR3 is CSVGGGYEQYF.

The V call is TRBV5-4, the J call TRBJ2-7; TCRdb indicates TRBD1, and absent DNA this call remains unverified. The CDR3 runs 15 residues. CDR1 and CDR2 from the germline V gene are SGHNT and YYREEE (reference sequence). CDR3 loop: CASNRQGGPTYEQYF.

The V and J genes are TRBV7-8 and TRBJ2-7. The CDR3 extends over 11 amino acids. Per germline, CDR1 SGHVS and CDR2 FQNEAQ. The CDR3 region is CASGSPYEQYF.

The V and J genes are TRBV7-9 and TRBJ2-5; TCRdb proposes TRBD1, but this gene call is untestable without DNA. The germline CDR1 and CDR2 sequences are SEHNR and FQNEAQ (reference sequence). The CDR3 spans 15 residues. This chain's CDR3 is CASTSAGAGLETQYF.

V gene TRBV9 combines with J gene TRBJ1-1. The V gene's germline CDR1 is SGDLS and CDR2 YYNGEE. CDR3 length equals 13 residues. This CDR3 reads CASSPRMNTEAFF.

The chain recombines TRBV6-5 with TRBJ2-1. Germline CDR1 reads MNHEY; CDR2 reads SVGAGI. This CDR3 has 15 residues. The CDR3 sequence is CASSYSESSYNEQFF.

This chain joins TRBV20-1 and TRBJ2-2. The germline V gene encodes CDR1 DFQATT and CDR2 SNEGSKA (reference sequence). The CDR3 has 16 residues. The CDR3 loop is CSARTRIGTNTGELFF.

This chain joins TRBV29-1 and TRBJ1-2. Germline V gene lookup returns CDR1 SQVTM and CDR2 ANQGSEA. This CDR3 contains 13 residues. The CDR3 region is CSVDSMGLYGYTF.

The genes are TRBV28 and TRBJ1-2; the D gene TCRdb calls, TRBD1, cannot be checked with no DNA. Germline V gene lookup returns CDR1 MDHEN and CDR2 SYDVKM. The CDR3 contains 16 residues. CDR3 in amino acids: CASSLTQTGRFYGYTF.

The rearrangement uses TRBV29-1 and TRBJ1-4. The germline CDR1 and CDR2 sequences are SQVTM and ANQGSEA. The CDR3 extends over 13 amino acids. The CDR3 reads CSVPSATNEKLFF.

The V gene is TRBV12-3 or TRBV12-4, the J gene TRBJ1-1. This CDR3 has 13 residues. The CDR3 here is CASSSAVVTEAFF.

The V gene is TRBV20-1, the J gene TRBJ2-7; TCRdb names TRBD1, which stays unverified in the absence of DNA. CDR1 DFQATT and CDR2 SNEGSKA come from the germline V gene (reference sequence). This CDR3 spans 14 amino acids. CDR3: CSARTPSGRDEQYF.

The chain links TRBV23-1 to TRBJ2-7; absent DNA, TCRdb's TRBD1 call cannot be checked. TRBV23-1 is labeled an ORF, and its function is uncertain. The CDR3 is 16 amino acids. CDR3 sequence reads: CASSPGAGSLAGEQYF.

V usage is TRBV7-8 and J usage is TRBJ2-6. Per germline, CDR1 SGHVS and CDR2 FQNEAQ. This CDR3 contains 17 residues. The CDR3 spells CASSLAQALSGANVLTF.

The chain has TRBV6-6 and TRBJ2-1. The germline V gene encodes CDR1 MNHNY and CDR2 SVGAGI (reference sequence). The CDR3 covers 15 residues. The CDR3 region is CASSPDRGTYNEQFF.

The V call is TRBV20-1, the J call TRBJ2-7; without DNA, the TCRdb call of TRBD1 cannot be checked. CDR1 is DFQATT and CDR2 is SNEGSKA in the germline V gene (reference sequence). This CDR3 region has 13 residues. The CDR3 is CSAREDRAYEQYF.

The V gene is TRBV7-3, the J gene TRBJ2-1; the D call from TCRdb, TRBD1, cannot be confirmed without DNA. Germline V gene data show CDR1 as SGHTA and CDR2 as FQGTGA. CDR3 length: 13 residues. The CDR3 protein is CASSLGGGNEQFF.